Sequencing of this TCR beta chain was carried out in a study of CD8 T cells in Susac syndrome. While CD8+ and CD4+ T cells were isolated negatively, TEMRA cells were enriched by FACS. This CDR3 contains 14 residues. Between the trimmed V and J ends, which lost 4 bases and 10 bases, there was a span of 17 bases. CDR1 is SGHDN and CDR2 is FVKESK in the germline V gene. Random hexamers served to reverse transcribe roughly 0.45 to 1 ug RNA. TCRdb called the immunoSEQ multiplex PCR reads again in MiXCR, with one record for every CDR3 protein. The table has roughly 150,000 distinct CDR3 sequences, around 95% seen once; the top ten hold 0.2% to 0.25%.

V and J are TRBV14 and TRBJ2-1; D remains unclear. The source of this sequence is a human donor with multiple sclerosis. The sequencing sample was made of CD8+ T cells from PBMCs. Written as DNA, the CDR3 is TGTGCCAGCAGCCCCCGGCCCACAACTGGGGAGCAGTTCTTC. It specifies CASSPRPTTGEQFF.